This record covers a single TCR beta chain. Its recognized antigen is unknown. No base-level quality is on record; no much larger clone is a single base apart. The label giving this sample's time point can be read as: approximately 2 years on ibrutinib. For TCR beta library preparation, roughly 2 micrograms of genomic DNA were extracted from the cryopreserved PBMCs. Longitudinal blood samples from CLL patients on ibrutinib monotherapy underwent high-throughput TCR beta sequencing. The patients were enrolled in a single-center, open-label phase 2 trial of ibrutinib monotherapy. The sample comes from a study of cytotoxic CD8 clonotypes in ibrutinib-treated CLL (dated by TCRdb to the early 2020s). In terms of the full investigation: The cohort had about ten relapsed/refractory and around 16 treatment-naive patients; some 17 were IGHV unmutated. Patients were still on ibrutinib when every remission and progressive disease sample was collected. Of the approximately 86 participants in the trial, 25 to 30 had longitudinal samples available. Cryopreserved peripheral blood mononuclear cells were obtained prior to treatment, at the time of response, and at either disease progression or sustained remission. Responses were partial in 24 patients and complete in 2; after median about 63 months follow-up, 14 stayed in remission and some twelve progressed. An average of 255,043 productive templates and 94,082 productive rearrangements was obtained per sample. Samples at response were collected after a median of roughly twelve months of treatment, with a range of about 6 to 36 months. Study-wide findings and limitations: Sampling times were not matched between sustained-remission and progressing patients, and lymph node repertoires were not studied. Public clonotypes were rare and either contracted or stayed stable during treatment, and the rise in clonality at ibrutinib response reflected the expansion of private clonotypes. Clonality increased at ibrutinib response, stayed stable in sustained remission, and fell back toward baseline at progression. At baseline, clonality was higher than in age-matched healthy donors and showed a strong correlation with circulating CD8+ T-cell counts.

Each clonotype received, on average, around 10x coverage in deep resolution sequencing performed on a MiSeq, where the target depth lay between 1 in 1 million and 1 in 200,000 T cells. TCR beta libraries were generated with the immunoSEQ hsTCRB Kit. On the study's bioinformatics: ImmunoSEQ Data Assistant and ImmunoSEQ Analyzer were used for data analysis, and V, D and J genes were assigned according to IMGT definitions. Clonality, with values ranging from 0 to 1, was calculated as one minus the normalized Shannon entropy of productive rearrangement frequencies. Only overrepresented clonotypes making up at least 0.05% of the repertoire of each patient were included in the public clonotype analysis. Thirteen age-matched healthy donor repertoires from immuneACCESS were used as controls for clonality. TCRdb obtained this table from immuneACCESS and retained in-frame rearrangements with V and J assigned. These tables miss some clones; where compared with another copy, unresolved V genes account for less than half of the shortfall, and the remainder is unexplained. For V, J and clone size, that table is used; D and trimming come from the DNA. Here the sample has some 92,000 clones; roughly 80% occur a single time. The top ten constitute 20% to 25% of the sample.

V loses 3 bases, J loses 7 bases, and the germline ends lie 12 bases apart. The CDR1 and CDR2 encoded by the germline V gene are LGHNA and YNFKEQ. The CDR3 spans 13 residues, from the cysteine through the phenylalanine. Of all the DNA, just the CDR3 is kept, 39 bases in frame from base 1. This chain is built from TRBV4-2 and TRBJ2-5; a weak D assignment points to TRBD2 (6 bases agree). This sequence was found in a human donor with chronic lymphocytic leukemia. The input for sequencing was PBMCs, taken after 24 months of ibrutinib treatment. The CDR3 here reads CASSQMEGSTQYF. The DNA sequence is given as TGTGCCAGCAGCCAGATGGAGGGTTCGACCCAGTACTTC.